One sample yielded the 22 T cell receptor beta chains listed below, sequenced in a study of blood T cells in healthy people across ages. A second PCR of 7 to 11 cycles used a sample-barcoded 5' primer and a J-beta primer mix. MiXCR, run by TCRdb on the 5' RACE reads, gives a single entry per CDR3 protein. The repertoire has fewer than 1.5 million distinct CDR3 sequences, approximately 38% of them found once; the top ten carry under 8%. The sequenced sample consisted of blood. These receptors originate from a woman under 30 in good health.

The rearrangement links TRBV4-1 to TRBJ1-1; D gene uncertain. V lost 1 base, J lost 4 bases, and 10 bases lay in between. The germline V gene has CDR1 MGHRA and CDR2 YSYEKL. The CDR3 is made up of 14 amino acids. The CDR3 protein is CASSQATQSTEAFF. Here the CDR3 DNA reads TGCGCCAGCAGCCAAGCAACTCAGAGCACTGAAGCTTTCTTT.

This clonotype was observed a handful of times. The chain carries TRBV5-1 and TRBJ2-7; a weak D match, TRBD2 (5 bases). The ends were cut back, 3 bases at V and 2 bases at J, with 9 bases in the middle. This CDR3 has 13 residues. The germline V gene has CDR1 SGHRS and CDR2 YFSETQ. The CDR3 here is CASSSNGAYEQYF. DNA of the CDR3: TGCGCCAGCAGCTCCAACGGGGCCTACGAGCAGTACTTC.

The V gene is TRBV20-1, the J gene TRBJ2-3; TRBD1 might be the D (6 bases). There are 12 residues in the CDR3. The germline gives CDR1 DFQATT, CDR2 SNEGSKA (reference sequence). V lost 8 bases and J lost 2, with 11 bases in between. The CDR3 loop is CSPGQPTDTQYF. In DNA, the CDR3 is TGCAGTCCTGGACAGCCCACAGATACGCAGTATTTT.

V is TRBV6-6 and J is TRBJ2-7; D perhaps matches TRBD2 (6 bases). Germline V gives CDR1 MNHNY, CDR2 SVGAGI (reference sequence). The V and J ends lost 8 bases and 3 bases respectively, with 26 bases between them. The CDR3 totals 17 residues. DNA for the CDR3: TGTGCCAGCTCCGACTCCGGCGCGGGGAGCTCTTTCTACGAGCAGTACTTC. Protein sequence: CASSDSGAGSSFYEQYF.

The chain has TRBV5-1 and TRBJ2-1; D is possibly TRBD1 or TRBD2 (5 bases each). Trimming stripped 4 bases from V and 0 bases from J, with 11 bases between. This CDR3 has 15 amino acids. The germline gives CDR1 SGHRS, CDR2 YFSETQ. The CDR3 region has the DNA TGCGCCAGCAGCCAGCAGAGGGGCTCCTACAATGAGCAGTTCTTC. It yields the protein CASSQQRGSYNEQFF. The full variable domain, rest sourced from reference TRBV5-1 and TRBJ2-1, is KAGVTQTPRYLIKTRGQQVTLSCSPISGHRSVSWYQQTPGQGLQFLFEYFSETQRNKGNFPGRFSGRQFSNSRSEMNVSTLELGDSALYLCASSQQRGSYNEQFFGPGTRLTVL.

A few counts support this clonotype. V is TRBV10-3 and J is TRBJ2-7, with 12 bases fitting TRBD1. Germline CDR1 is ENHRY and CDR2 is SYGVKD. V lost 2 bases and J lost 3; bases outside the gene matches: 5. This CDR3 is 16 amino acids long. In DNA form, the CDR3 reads TGTGCCATCAGTGAGAATCGGGACAGGGGGCTCTACGAGCAGTACTTC. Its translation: CAISENRDRGLYEQYF.

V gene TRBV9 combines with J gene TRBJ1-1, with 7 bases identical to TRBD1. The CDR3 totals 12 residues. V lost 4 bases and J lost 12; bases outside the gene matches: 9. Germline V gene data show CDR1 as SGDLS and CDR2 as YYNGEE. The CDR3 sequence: CASSLVTGKPFF. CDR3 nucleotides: TGTGCCAGCAGCTTAGTGACAGGGAAACCTTTCTTT.

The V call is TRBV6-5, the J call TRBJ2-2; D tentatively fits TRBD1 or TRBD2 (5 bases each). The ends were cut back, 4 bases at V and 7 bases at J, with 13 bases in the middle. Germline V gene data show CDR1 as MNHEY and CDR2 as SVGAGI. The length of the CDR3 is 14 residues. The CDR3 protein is CASSLAGRFGELFF. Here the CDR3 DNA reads TGTGCCAGCAGTTTAGCAGGGAGATTCGGGGAGCTGTTTTTT.

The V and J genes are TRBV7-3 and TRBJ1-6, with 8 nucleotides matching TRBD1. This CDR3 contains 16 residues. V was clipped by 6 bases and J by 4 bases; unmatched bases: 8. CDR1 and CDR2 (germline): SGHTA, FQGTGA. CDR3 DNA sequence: TGTGCCAGCAGTACAGGGGGGGGCTTGTATAATTCACCCCTCCACTTT. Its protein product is CASSTGGGLYNSPLHF.

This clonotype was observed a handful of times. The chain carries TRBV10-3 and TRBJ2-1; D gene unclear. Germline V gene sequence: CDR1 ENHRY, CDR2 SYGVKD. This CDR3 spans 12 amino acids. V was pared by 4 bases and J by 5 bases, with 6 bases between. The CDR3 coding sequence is TGTGCCATCAGTGTGCTGGACAATGAGCAGTTCTTC. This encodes CAISVLDNEQFF.

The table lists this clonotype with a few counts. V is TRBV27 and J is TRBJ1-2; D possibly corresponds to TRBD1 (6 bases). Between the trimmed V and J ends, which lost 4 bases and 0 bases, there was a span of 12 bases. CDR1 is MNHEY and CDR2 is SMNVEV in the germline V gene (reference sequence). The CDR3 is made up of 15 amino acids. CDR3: CASSSAGQANYGYTF. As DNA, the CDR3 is TGTGCCAGCAGTTCAGCGGGACAAGCTAACTATGGCTACACCTTC.

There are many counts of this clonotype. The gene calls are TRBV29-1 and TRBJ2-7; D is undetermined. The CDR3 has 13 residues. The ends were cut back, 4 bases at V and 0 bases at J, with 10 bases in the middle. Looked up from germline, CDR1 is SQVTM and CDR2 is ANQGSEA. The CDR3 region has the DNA TGCAGCGTTGTGGAAGGGTACTCCTACGAGCAGTACTTC. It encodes CSVVEGYSYEQYF.

The CDR3 DNA sequence: TGTGCCAGCGGGACAGGGTTGGGAGAGACCCAGTACTTC. This translates into CASGTGLGETQYF. The genes are TRBV2 and TRBJ2-5, with 9 positions matching TRBD1. Germline values: CDR1 SNHLY, CDR2 FYNNEI. V lost 8 bases, J lost 4 bases, and 5 bases stayed unmatched. The CDR3 is 13 amino acids.

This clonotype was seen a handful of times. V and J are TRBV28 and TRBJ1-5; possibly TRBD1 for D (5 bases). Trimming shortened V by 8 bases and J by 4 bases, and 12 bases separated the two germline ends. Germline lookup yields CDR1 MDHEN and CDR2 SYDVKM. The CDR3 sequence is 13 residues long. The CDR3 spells CASGGDLNQPQHF. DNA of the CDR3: TGTGCCAGCGGAGGGGATTTGAATCAGCCCCAGCATTTT. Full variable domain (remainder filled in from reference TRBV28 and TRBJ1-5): DVKVTQSSRYLVKRTGEKVFLECVQDMDHENMFWYRQDPGLGLRLIYFSYDVKMKEKGDIPEGYSVSREKKERFSLILESASTNQTSMYLCASGGDLNQPQHFGDGTRLSIL.

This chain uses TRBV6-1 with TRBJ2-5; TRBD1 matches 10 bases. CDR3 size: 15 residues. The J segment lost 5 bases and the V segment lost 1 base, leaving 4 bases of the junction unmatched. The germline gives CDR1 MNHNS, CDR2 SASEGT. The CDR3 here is CASSEEGTGDETQYF. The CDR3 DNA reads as TGTGCCAGCAGTGAAGAGGGGACAGGGGATGAGACCCAGTACTTC.

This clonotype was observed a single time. The CDR3 sequence: CAWSVSLEQYF. Here the CDR3 DNA reads TGTGCCTGGAGTGTATCCCTCGAGCAGTACTTC. The chain couples TRBV30 to TRBJ2-7, with D uncertain. Germline-derived CDR1 and CDR2 are GTSNPN and SVGIG (reference sequence). Trimming pared 0 bases from V and 6 bases from J, leaving 6 bases between. The CDR3 contains 11 residues. The complete variable domain, with remaining parts taken from reference TRBV30 and TRBJ2-7, reads SQTIHQWPATLVQPVGSPLSLECTVEGTSNPNLYWYRQAAGRGLQLLFYSVGIGQISSEVPQNLSASRPQDRQFILSSKKLLLSDSGFYLCAWSVSLEQYFGPGTRLTVT.

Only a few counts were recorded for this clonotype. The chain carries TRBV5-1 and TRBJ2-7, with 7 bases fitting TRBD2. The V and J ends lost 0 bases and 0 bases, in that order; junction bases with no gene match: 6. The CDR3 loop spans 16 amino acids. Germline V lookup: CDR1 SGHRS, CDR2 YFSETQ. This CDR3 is CASSLALSGFSYEQYF. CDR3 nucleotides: TGCGCCAGCAGCTTGGCCCTTAGCGGGTTCTCCTACGAGCAGTACTTC.

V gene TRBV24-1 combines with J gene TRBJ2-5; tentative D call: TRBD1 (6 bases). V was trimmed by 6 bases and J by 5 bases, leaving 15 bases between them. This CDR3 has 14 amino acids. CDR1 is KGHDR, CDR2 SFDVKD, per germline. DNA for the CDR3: TGTGCCACCAGTACGACAGGAGGTGGGGAGACCCAGTACTTC. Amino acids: CATSTTGGGETQYF.

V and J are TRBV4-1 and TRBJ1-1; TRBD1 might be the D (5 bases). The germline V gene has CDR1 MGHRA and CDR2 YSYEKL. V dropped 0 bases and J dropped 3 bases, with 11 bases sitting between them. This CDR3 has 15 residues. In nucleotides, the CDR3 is TGCGCCAGCAGCCAAGAGGCCAGGGAGTACACTGAAGCTTTCTTT. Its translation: CASSQEAREYTEAFF.

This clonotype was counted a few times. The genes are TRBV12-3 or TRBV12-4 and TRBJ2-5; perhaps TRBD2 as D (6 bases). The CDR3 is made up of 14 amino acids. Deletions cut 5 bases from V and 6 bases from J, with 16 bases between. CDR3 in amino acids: CASSMPTSVQTQYF. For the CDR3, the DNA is TGTGCCAGCAGTATGCCGACTAGTGTTCAGACCCAGTACTTC.

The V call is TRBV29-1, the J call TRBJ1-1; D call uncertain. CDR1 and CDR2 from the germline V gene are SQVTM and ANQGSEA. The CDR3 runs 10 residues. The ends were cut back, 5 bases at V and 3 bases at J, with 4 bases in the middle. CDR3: CSVWDTEAFF. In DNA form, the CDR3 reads TGCAGCGTTTGGGACACTGAAGCTTTCTTT.

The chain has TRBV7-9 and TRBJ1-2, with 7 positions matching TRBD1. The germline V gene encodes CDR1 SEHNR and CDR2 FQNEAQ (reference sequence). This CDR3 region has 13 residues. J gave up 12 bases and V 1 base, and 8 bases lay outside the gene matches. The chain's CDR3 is CASSLEVTGADTF. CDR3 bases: TGTGCCAGCAGCTTAGAGGTCACAGGGGCCGACACCTTC.